The present T cell receptor beta chain was sequenced within a study of T cell responses to AZD1222 COVID-19 vaccine. Study-wide findings and caveats: In a largely white British group with more females than males, clonal diversity was possibly underestimated. Two AZD1222 doses significantly raised spike-specific TCR breadth and depth over controls. There were repertoire samples only from the period after the peak T cell response.

The V gene's germline CDR1 is SGHKS and CDR2 YYEKEE (reference sequence). The CDR3 is made up of 15 amino acids. V lost 4 bases and J lost 4; bases outside the gene matches: 10. Points on this clone: Antigen unknown.

TCRdb's copy holds only in-frame clones and misses some; the assay was immunoSEQ multiplex PCR. The table records around 150,000 clones, less than 95% of them present only once. The source is an adult in good health. This chain uses TRBV5-5 with TRBJ2-5, with 7 bases aligning to TRBD1. Sequencing used peripheral blood, obtained on day 0 of AZD1222 vaccination. CDR3 in amino acids: CASSKGAPRRETQYF. The CDR3 coding sequence is TGTGCCAGCAGCAAGGGGGCCCCAAGGAGAGAGACCCAGTACTTC.